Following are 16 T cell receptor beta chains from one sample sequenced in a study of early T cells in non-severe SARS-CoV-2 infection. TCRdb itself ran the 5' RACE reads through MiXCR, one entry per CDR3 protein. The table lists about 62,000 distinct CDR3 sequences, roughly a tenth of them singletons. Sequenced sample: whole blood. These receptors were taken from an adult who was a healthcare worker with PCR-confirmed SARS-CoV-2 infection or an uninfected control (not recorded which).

The CDR3 reads CASSRDRRSSYEQYV. CDR3 sequence (DNA): TGTGCCAGCAGTCGAGACAGACGAAGCTCCTACGAGCAGTACGTC. The gene calls are TRBV6-1 and TRBJ2-7; possibly TRBD1 for D (5 bases). The CDR3 is made up of 15 amino acids. CDR1 is MNHNS, CDR2 SASEGT, per germline. The ends were cut back, 5 bases at V and 0 bases at J, with 14 bases in the middle.

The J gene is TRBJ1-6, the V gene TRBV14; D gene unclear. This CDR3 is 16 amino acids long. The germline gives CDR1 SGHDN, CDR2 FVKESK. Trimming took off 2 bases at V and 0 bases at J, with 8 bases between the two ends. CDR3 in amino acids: CASSQLLSSYNSPLHF. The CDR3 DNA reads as TGTGCCAGCAGCCAATTACTGAGCTCCTATAATTCACCCCTCCACTTT.

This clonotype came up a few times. For the CDR3, the DNA is TGTGCCTGGAGTGACTCCTTGACAGGGGCCACGAACACTGAAGCTTTCTTT. It translates to CAWSDSLTGATNTEAFF. This sequence joins TRBV30 and TRBJ1-1; 8 bases line up with TRBD1. V lost 1 base and J lost 1; bases outside the gene matches: 11. The V gene's germline CDR1 is GTSNPN and CDR2 SVGIG (reference sequence). This CDR3 has 17 residues.

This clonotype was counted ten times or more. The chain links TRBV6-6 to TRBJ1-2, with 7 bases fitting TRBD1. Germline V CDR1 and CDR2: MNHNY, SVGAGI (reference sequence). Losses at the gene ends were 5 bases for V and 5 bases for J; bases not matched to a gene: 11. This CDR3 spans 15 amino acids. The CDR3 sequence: CASSPVHEGAYGYTF. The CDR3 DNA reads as TGTGCCAGCAGTCCCGTACATGAGGGGGCGTATGGCTACACCTTC.

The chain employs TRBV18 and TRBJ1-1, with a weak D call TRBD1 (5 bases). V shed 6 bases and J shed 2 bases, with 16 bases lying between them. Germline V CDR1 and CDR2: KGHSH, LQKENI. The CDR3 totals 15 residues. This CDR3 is CASSGRGRVNTEAFF. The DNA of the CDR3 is TGTGCCAGCTCCGGAAGGGGCAGGGTTAACACTGAAGCTTTCTTT.

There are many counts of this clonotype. This CDR3 reads CASSSSPGQILNYGYTF. The CDR3 DNA is TGTGCCAGCAGTTCATCACCGGGACAGATTTTAAACTATGGCTACACCTTC. V usage is TRBV5-8 and J usage is TRBJ1-2; 7 positions agree with TRBD1. V dropped 5 bases and J dropped 2; count of bases not matched to a gene: 15. Germline loops: CDR1 SGHTS, CDR2 YDEGEE. This CDR3 spans 17 amino acids. Full variable domain (missing parts from reference TRBV5-8 and TRBJ1-2): EAGVTQSPTHLIKTRGQQATLRCSPISGHTSVYWYQQALGLGLQFLLWYDEGEERNRGNFPPRFSGRQFPNYSSELNVNALELEDSALYLCASSSSPGQILNYGYTFGSGTRLTVV.

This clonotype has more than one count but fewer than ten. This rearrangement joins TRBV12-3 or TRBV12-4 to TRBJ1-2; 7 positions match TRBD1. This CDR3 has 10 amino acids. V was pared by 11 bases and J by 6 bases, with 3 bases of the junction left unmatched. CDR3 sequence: CAFDRDGYTF. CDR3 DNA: TGTGCCTTCGACAGGGATGGCTACACCTTC.

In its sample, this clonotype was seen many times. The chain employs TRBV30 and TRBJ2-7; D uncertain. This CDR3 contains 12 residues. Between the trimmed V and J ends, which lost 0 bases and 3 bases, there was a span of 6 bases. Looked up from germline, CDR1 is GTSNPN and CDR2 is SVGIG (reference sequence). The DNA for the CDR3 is TGTGCCTGGAGTGTAAACGGCTACGAGCAGTACGTC. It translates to CAWSVNGYEQYV.

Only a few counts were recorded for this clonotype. CDR3 sequence reads: CASGLATGAETQYF. The DNA for the CDR3 is TGTGCTAGTGGTTTGGCGACGGGGGCAGAGACCCAGTACTTC. The chain is built from TRBV12-5 and TRBJ2-5; D may be TRBD1 or TRBD2 (6 bases each). The CDR3 covers 14 residues. V lost 1 base and J lost 4, with 10 bases in between. Per the germline V gene, CDR1 is LGHNT and CDR2 is FRNRAP.

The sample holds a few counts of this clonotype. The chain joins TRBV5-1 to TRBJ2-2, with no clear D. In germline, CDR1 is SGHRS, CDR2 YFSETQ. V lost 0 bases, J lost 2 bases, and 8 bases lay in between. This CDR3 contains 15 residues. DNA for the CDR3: TGCGCCAGCAGCTTGGCCGGCAGAAACACCGGGGAGCTGTTTTTT. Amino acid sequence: CASSLAGRNTGELFF.

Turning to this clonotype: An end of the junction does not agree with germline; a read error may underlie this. The CDR3 loop is CASRRWNTEAFF. The CDR3 coding sequence is TGTGCCAGCAGACGATGGAACACTGAAGCTTTTTTT. The V call is TRBV6-5, the J call TRBJ1-1; D gene ambiguous. This CDR3 has 12 amino acids. Germline values: CDR1 MNHEY, CDR2 SVGAGI.

CDR3 sequence (DNA): TGTGCCAGCAGCACCTCTTCACAGGGCACTGAAGCTTTCTTT. Amino acids: CASSTSSQGTEAFF. The chain has TRBV7-8 and TRBJ1-1, with D possibly TRBD1 on 6 matching bases. This CDR3 has 14 amino acids. CDR1 is SGHVS and CDR2 is FQNEAQ in the germline V gene. Trimming stripped 5 bases from V and 4 bases from J, with 14 bases between.

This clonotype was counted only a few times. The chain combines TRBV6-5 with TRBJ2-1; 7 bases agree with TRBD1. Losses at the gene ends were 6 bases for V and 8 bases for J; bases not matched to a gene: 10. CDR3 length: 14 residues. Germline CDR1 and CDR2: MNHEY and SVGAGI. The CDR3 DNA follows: TGTGCCAGCAGACCCCCACAGGGGATGGATGAGCAGTTCTTC. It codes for CASRPPQGMDEQFF.

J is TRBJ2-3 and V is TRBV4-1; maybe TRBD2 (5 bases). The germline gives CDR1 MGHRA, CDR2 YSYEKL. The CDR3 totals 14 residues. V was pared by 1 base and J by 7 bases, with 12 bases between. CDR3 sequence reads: CASSQAWLANTQYF. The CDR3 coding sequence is TGCGCCAGCAGCCAAGCTTGGCTAGCCAATACGCAGTATTTT.

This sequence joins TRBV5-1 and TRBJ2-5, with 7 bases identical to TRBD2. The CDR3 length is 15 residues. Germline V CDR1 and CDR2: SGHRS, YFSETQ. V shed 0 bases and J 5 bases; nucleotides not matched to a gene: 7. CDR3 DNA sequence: TGCGCCAGCAGCTTGGGAGGACTAGAAATCGAGACCCAGTACTTC. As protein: CASSLGGLEIETQYF.

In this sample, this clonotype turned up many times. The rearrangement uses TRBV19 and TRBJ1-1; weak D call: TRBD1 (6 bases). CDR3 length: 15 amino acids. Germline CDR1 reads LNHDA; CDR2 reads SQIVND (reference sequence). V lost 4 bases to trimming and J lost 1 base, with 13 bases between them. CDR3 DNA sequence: TGTGCCAGTAGTAGATCCGGGACACAGAACACTGAAGCTTTCTTT. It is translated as CASSRSGTQNTEAFF.